This T cell receptor beta chain was obtained from a study of T cell responses to AZD1222 COVID-19 vaccine. Produced via immunoSEQ multiplex PCR; TCRdb's table is partial and in-frame only. The sample has some 100,000 clones, about 87% seen once. The CDR3 length is 17 residues. Trimming took 4 bases from V and 3 from J; bases not matched to a gene: 3. Looked up from germline, CDR1 is SGHAT and CDR2 is FQNNGV. The rearrangement links TRBV11-2 to TRBJ2-1, with 16 bases that match TRBD2. The TCR originated in an adult who received the AZD1222 COVID-19 vaccine. This specimen consisted of peripheral blood, obtained 28 days after the second AZD1222 dose. CDR3 sequence reads: CASSSGLAGGNYNEQFF. The CDR3 nucleotides read TGTGCCAGCAGCTCGGGACTAGCGGGAGGGAACTACAATGAGCAGTTCTTC.